The 28 T cell receptor beta chains listed next were all sequenced from one sample in a study of blood T cell repertoires in COVID-19. Here immunoSEQ multiplex PCR was the method, and the copy in TCRdb shows in-frame clones only, minus some. The table has tens of thousands of clones, 84% seen once. Specimen: peripheral blood. These receptors were taken from a man aged 70-80 years with acute or convalescent COVID-19.

The chain uses TRBV12-3 or TRBV12-4 and TRBJ2-4, with a possible D match to TRBD1 (5 bases). CDR3 length: 13 residues. Between the trimmed V and J ends, which lost 8 bases and 6 bases, there was a span of 14 bases. Written as DNA, the CDR3 is TGTGCCAGCGCCCCAGGGTCGATAAACATTCAGTACTTC. Translating it yields CASAPGSINIQYF.

This sequence joins TRBV29-1 and TRBJ2-7; maybe TRBD1 (7 bases). The CDR3 consists of 13 residues. In germline, CDR1 is SQVTM, CDR2 ANQGSEA. Deletions cut 7 bases from V and 2 bases from J, with 15 bases between. The CDR3 here is CSGVGGQTYEQYF. CDR3 nucleotide sequence: TGCAGCGGGGTCGGGGGACAGACCTACGAGCAGTACTTC.

This clone has just a few counts. This sequence joins TRBV29-1 and TRBJ1-5; TRBD1 is a possible D gene (5 bases). The length of the CDR3 is 12 residues. CDR1 is SQVTM, CDR2 ANQGSEA, per germline. V was shortened by 7 bases and J by 0 bases, with 7 bases between the two germline ends. CDR3 in DNA: TGCAGCGCTGGGGCTAGCAATCAGCCCCAGCATTTT. Its translation: CSAGASNQPQHF. The whole variable domain, filled in from reference TRBV29-1 and TRBJ1-5, reads SAVISQKPSRDICQRGTSLTIQCQVDSQVTMMFWYRQQPGQSLTLIATANQGSEATYESGFVIDKFPISRPNLTFSTLTVSNMSPEDSSIYLCSAGASNQPQHFGDGTRLSIL.

The chain joins TRBV5-1 to TRBJ2-7, with D maybe TRBD2 (6 bases). The CDR3 has 17 amino acids. Between the trimmed V and J ends, which lost 0 bases and 2 bases, there was a span of 18 bases. Germline V lookup: CDR1 SGHRS, CDR2 YFSETQ. The CDR3 sequence: CASSLAIQLRGAYEQYF. CDR3 sequence (DNA): TGCGCCAGCAGCTTGGCGATCCAGCTACGCGGGGCCTACGAGCAGTACTTC. The full variable domain, rest sourced from reference TRBV5-1 and TRBJ2-7, is KAGVTQTPRYLIKTRGQQVTLSCSPISGHRSVSWYQQTPGQGLQFLFEYFSETQRNKGNFPGRFSGRQFSNSRSEMNVSTLELGDSALYLCASSLAIQLRGAYEQYFGPGTRLTVT.

The CDR3 reads CASSFLGANVLTF. The CDR3 DNA reads TGTGCCAGCAGTTTCCTTGGGGCCAACGTCCTGACTTTC. The chain recombines TRBV6-5 with TRBJ2-6, with D unclear. CDR3 length: 13 residues. The germline gives CDR1 MNHEY, CDR2 SVGAGI. With 4 bases removed from V and 3 bases from J, the gap between germline ends came to 4 bases.

The CDR3 bases are TGTGCGATAAGTGACCTGTACGAGCAGTACTTC. It specifies CAISDLYEQYF. The J gene is TRBJ2-7, the V gene TRBV10-3, with D hard to call. The CDR3 runs to 11 residues. Germline loops: CDR1 ENHRY, CDR2 SYGVKD.

The chain combines TRBV5-4 with TRBJ2-5; 7 bases are shared with TRBD2. V lost 4 bases, J lost 5 bases, and 8 bases stayed unmatched. This CDR3 region has 14 residues. CDR1 is SGHNT and CDR2 is YYREEE in the germline V gene (reference sequence). CDR3 DNA sequence: TGTGCCAGCAGCCGACGTACTAGCGAGGAGACCCAGTACTTC. This codes for CASSRRTSEETQYF.

This clone was observed a handful of times. This chain joins TRBV28 and TRBJ1-5, with 7 bases identical to TRBD1. J lost 7 bases, V lost 7 bases, and 13 bases had no gene match. The CDR3 spans 15 residues. The germline gives CDR1 MDHEN, CDR2 SYDVKM. This CDR3 is CASTPPGQKGQPQHF. CDR3 sequence (DNA): TGTGCCAGCACCCCCCCGGGACAGAAGGGACAGCCCCAGCATTTT. Full variable domain (remainder filled in from reference TRBV28 and TRBJ1-5): DVKVTQSSRYLVKRTGEKVFLECVQDMDHENMFWYRQDPGLGLRLIYFSYDVKMKEKGDIPEGYSVSREKKERFSLILESASTNQTSMYLCASTPPGQKGQPQHFGDGTRLSIL.

The V and J genes are TRBV3-1 (or the pseudogene TRBV3-2) and TRBJ2-1; 15 nucleotides align to TRBD2. CDR3 length equals 20 residues. CDR1 is LGHDT and CDR2 is YNNKEL in the germline V gene (reference sequence). J gave up 0 bases and V 0 bases, and 6 bases lay outside the gene matches. The CDR3 protein is CASSQDPRTSGRASYNEQFF. The CDR3 bases are TGTGCCAGCAGCCAAGATCCGAGGACTAGCGGGAGGGCCTCCTACAATGAGCAGTTCTTC.

The J gene is TRBJ2-1, the V gene TRBV4-3; tentative D call: TRBD1 (5 bases). V was clipped by 0 bases and J by 4 bases, with 13 bases between them. Germline-derived CDR1 and CDR2 are LGHNA and YSLEER. The CDR3 contains 16 residues. The CDR3 sequence: CASSQDSPGHYNEQFF. The CDR3 nucleotides are TGCGCCAGCAGCCAAGATTCCCCAGGGCATTACAATGAGCAGTTCTTC.

The chain employs TRBV9 and TRBJ1-2, with 8 bases that match TRBD1. CDR3 size: 13 residues. The V gene end was trimmed by 3 bases and the J gene end by 6 bases; junction bases not matched to a gene: 4. Germline V lookup: CDR1 SGDLS, CDR2 YYNGEE. The CDR3 bases are TGTGCCAGCAGCGCCAGGGGGCAGGATGGCTACACCTTC. Translation gives CASSARGQDGYTF.

The rearrangement joins TRBV5-4 to TRBJ2-1; the match to TRBD2 covers 12 bases. Germline V gene sequence: CDR1 SGHNT, CDR2 YYREEE (reference sequence). V gave up 4 bases and J gave up 4 bases; unmatched junction bases: 6. The length of the CDR3 is 16 residues. CDR3 residues: CASSLGLAGLYNEQFF. The CDR3 DNA sequence: TGTGCCAGCAGCCTGGGACTAGCGGGCCTTTACAATGAGCAGTTCTTC.

The gene calls are TRBV14 and TRBJ2-7; 9 nucleotides line up with TRBD2. Germline-derived CDR1 and CDR2 are SGHDN and FVKESK. The CDR3 has 14 amino acids. The V and J ends lost 4 bases and 7 bases, in that order; junction bases with no gene match: 8. The CDR3 spells CASSLAGAVGEQYF. The CDR3 DNA sequence: TGTGCCAGCAGCCTAGCGGGGGCCGTGGGGGAGCAGTACTTC.

The chain couples TRBV6-1 to TRBJ2-2; D is possibly TRBD2 (5 bases). CDR1 MNHNS and CDR2 SASEGT come from the germline V gene. The V gene lost 1 base and the J gene lost 5 bases, with 14 bases spanning the gap. This CDR3 has 16 amino acids. The CDR3 nucleotides read TGTGCCAGCAGTGAAGGGGGTGGGAGACGTACCGGGGAGCTGTTTTTT. Amino acids: CASSEGGGRRTGELFF.

This chain connects TRBV19 to TRBJ1-6, with a weak D call TRBD1 (6 bases). V shed 7 bases and J shed 8 bases, with 24 bases lying between them. The germline V gene encodes CDR1 LNHDA and CDR2 SQIVND (reference sequence). This CDR3 contains 17 residues. CDR3 amino acids: CASITSPGQLGDSPLHF. In DNA form, the CDR3 reads TGTGCCAGTATCACTTCGCCGGGACAACTTGGGGATTCACCCCTCCACTTT.

The V and J genes are TRBV27 and TRBJ2-1; TRBD1 matches 7 bases. Looked up from germline, CDR1 is MNHEY and CDR2 is SMNVEV (reference sequence). The CDR3 totals 15 residues. The J segment lost 3 bases and the V segment lost 6 bases, leaving 8 bases of the junction unmatched. CDR3 amino acids: CASSFDRDNYNEQFF. DNA for the CDR3: TGTGCCAGCAGCTTCGACAGGGACAACTACAATGAGCAGTTCTTC.

This CDR3 is CATKRAGGNQPQHF. CDR3 DNA: TGTGCCACCAAACGGGCCGGGGGAAATCAGCCCCAGCATTTT. This chain links TRBV28 with TRBJ1-5, with D maybe TRBD1 (5 bases). The CDR3 length is 14 residues. V lost 10 bases to trimming and J lost 4 bases, with 17 bases between them. Germline CDR1 is MDHEN and CDR2 is SYDVKM.

The chain uses TRBV5-6 and TRBJ1-2; 12 bases are shared with TRBD1. The CDR3 length is 14 residues. The V and J ends lost 3 bases and 5 bases, in that order; junction bases with no gene match: 2. The germline V gene has CDR1 SGHDT and CDR2 YYEEEE. The CDR3 loop is CASSWGQGAYGYTF. DNA of the CDR3: TGTGCCAGCAGCTGGGGACAGGGGGCATATGGCTACACCTTC.

This rearrangement joins TRBV5-1 to TRBJ1-2; TRBD1 aligns across 9 bases. The ends lost 4 bases at V and 6 bases at J; junction bases unmatched: 13. The CDR3 covers 16 residues. The V gene's germline CDR1 is SGHRS and CDR2 YFSETQ. This chain's CDR3 is CASSPAVTGGKDGYTF. The CDR3 nucleotides read TGCGCCAGCAGCCCGGCAGTTACAGGGGGCAAAGATGGCTACACCTTC.

The chain combines TRBV5-5 with TRBJ2-1, with 8 nucleotides matching TRBD2. J was trimmed by 5 bases and V by 7 bases; bases with no gene match: 8. Looked up from germline, CDR1 is SGHKS and CDR2 is YYEKEE (reference sequence). The CDR3 covers 14 residues. The CDR3 is CASGALAGNNEQFF. The CDR3 DNA reads TGTGCCAGCGGGGCCTTAGCGGGGAACAATGAGCAGTTCTTC.

This clone has a single count. The sample contains more than one DNA sequence encoding this CDR3. CDR3 DNA sequence: TGTGCCAGCAGCCAAGGACGGGGCGAGCAGTACTTC. It encodes CASSQGRGEQYF. The genes are TRBV3-1 (or the pseudogene TRBV3-2) and TRBJ2-7, with D possibly being TRBD2 (5 bases). V dropped 1 base and J dropped 6 bases, with 7 bases sitting between them. CDR1 is LGHDT, CDR2 YNNKEL, per germline (reference sequence). This CDR3 region has 12 residues.

In its sample, this clone was seen once. The J gene is TRBJ2-7, the V gene TRBV12-5, with 8 nucleotides matching TRBD1. The CDR3 loop spans 15 amino acids. J gave up 5 bases and V 2 bases, and 8 bases lay outside the gene matches. Germline loops: CDR1 LGHNT, CDR2 FRNRAP. CDR3 nucleotide sequence: TGTGCTAGTGGTTTGCCAAGGACAGGGCGGAACGAGCAGTACTTC. It codes for CASGLPRTGRNEQYF.

J is TRBJ1-2 and V is TRBV4-3; D is ambiguous. V was trimmed by 0 bases and J by 2 bases, leaving 10 bases between them. Germline V CDR1 and CDR2: LGHNA, YSLEER. The CDR3 totals 15 residues. CDR3 in amino acids: CASSQEGRPNYGYTF. Here the CDR3 DNA reads TGCGCCAGCAGCCAAGAGGGCCGACCAAACTATGGCTACACCTTC.

The V call is TRBV6-6, the J call TRBJ1-2; no firm D call. Trimming removed 3 bases at V and 8 bases at J, with 10 bases between. CDR3 length: 12 residues. Germline V lookup: CDR1 MNHNY, CDR2 SVGAGI (reference sequence). CDR3 amino acids: CASSYNSPGYTF. CDR3 DNA sequence: TGTGCCAGCAGTTATAACTCTCCAGGCTACACCTTC.

The chain combines TRBV6-5 with TRBJ2-1; weak D call: TRBD2 (5 bases). With 5 bases removed from V and 12 bases from J, the gap between germline ends came to 14 bases. The CDR3 loop spans 12 amino acids. CDR1 is MNHEY, CDR2 SVGAGI, per germline. CDR3 in amino acids: CASSPPSPGQFF. CDR3 coding DNA: TGTGCCAGCAGTCCCCCTAGCCCCGGGCAGTTCTTC.

In its sample, this clone was seen once. This chain links TRBV12-5 with TRBJ2-1; the match to TRBD1 covers 8 bases. CDR1 is LGHNT and CDR2 is FRNRAP in the germline V gene. V was pared by 6 bases and J by 4 bases, with 11 bases of the junction left unmatched. The CDR3 is made up of 16 amino acids. CDR3 in amino acids: CASGITRDRSYNEQFF. CDR3 DNA sequence: TGTGCTAGTGGCATCACCCGGGACAGGTCTTACAATGAGCAGTTCTTC.

The gene calls are TRBV18 and TRBJ2-3, with unresolved D. Germline V lookup: CDR1 KGHSH, CDR2 LQKENI. V lost 4 bases and J 2 bases, leaving 4 bases between the germline ends. The CDR3 runs 12 residues. For the CDR3, the DNA is TGTGCCAGCTCACGGGCCACAGATACGCAGTATTTT. Translating it yields CASSRATDTQYF.

J is TRBJ1-6 and V is TRBV6-1, with 7 bases fitting TRBD1. The CDR3 runs 19 residues. V was pared by 4 bases and J by 0 bases, with 12 bases of the junction left unmatched. Germline values: CDR1 MNHNS, CDR2 SASEGT. CDR3 sequence: CASSANRAGDSSYNSPLHF. The DNA for the CDR3 is TGTGCCAGCAGTGCGAATCGGGCAGGGGACAGCTCCTATAATTCACCCCTCCACTTT.